The clone carrying this TCR beta chain was observed a handful of times. These data are taken from a study of T cells in Graves' hyperthyroidism and ophthalmopathy. TCR beta CDR3 regions were amplified from RNA transcripts. With the HTBI primer set, the TCR CDR3 went through a first round of RT-PCR. Each CDR3 protein is one row after TCRdb ran MiXCR on the multiplex PCR reads. The table records 550,000 to 700,000 distinct CDR3 sequences, around 45% of them present only once. This CDR3 has 12 residues. Germline V gives CDR1 SEHNR, CDR2 FQNEAQ (reference sequence). V lost 8 bases to trimming and J lost 4 bases, with 11 bases between them.

The chain has TRBV7-9 and TRBJ1-1; a possible D gene is TRBD1 (6 bases). This clonotype was sampled from an adult woman with Graves' disease, either hyperthyroidism or ophthalmopathy (not recorded which). Sequenced input: peripheral blood or thyroid tissue (not recorded which). CDR3 protein: CASHGGGTEAFF. DNA of the CDR3: TGTGCCAGCCACGGAGGGGGCACTGAAGCTTTCTTT.